A selection of T cell receptor beta chains follows, all from one sample in a study of blood T cell repertoires in COVID-19. Sequenced by immunoSEQ multiplex PCR; TCRdb stores in-frame clones only, minus some. Of 150,000 to 200,000 clones in the sample, about 80% were seen once. Sequencing input: peripheral blood. The source of these receptors is a man in his fifties or sixties with acute or convalescent COVID-19. Both conserved end residues are part of each CDR3. The order of the fields is clone size, J gene, D gene, V gene, CDR3 protein, CDR3 DNA. The D gene is left open where the match is weak. A clone size is listed for some rows: how often the clone was seen (once, few, many), or a class if it is expanded.

NA,TRBJ1-1,NA,TRBV21-1,CASSKSARQEGAKMNFDTEAFF,TGTGCCAGCAGCAAAAGTGCCCGCCAAGAGGGGGCGAAGATGAATTTCGACACTGAAGCTTTCTTT
NA,TRBJ1-5,NA,TRBV19,CASRSLGDNNQPQHF,TGTGCCAGTAGATCCCTCGGGGACAACAATCAGCCCCAGCATTTT
NA,TRBJ2-1,TRBD1,TRBV5-6,CASSHRSRDRPYNEQFF,TGTGCCAGCAGCCACCGAAGCCGGGACAGGCCCTACAATGAGCAGTTCTTC
NA,TRBJ1-1,TRBD1,TRBV5-6,CASSLQGAEAFF,TGTGCCAGCAGCTTGCAGGGGGCTGAAGCTTTCTTT
NA,TRBJ1-2,NA,TRBV30,CAWKAGGPNYGYTF,TGTGCCTGGAAGGCGGGGGGGCCTAACTATGGCTACACCTTC
NA,TRBJ2-5,NA,TRBV5-1,CASSLHTGETQYF,TGCGCCAGCAGCTTGCATACAGGGGAGACCCAGTACTTC
NA,TRBJ1-5,TRBD1,TRBV2,CATRQGAGVQPQHF,TGTGCCACCCGACAGGGGGCGGGTGTTCAGCCCCAGCATTTT
NA,TRBJ2-3,TRBD2,TRBV9,CASSPIAGGLDTQYF,TGTGCCAGCAGTCCTATAGCGGGGGGTCTTGATACGCAGTATTTT
NA,TRBJ1-2,NA,TRBV28,CASSAFDRANYGYTF,TGTGCCAGCAGTGCCTTCGACAGAGCTAACTATGGCTACACCTTC
NA,TRBJ2-2,TRBD2,TRBV3-1/TRBV3-2,CASSRGGAGELFF,TGTGCCAGCAGCCGGGGAGGGGCCGGGGAGCTGTTTTTT
NA,TRBJ2-5,TRBD2,TRBV29-1,CSVEDQATSGQETQYF,TGCAGCGTTGAAGATCAAGCGACTAGCGGTCAAGAGACCCAGTACTTC
few,TRBJ1-2,NA,TRBV12-3/TRBV12-4,CASRPGGSGYTF,TGTGCCAGCAGGCCTGGGGGGAGCGGCTACACCTTC
NA,TRBJ1-1,NA,TRBV4-1,CASSQDLAGFPEAFF,TGCGCCAGCAGCCAAGATCTCGCAGGGTTCCCTGAAGCTTTCTTT
NA,TRBJ2-7,NA,TRBV7-6,CASSRQGTTYEQYF,TGTGCCAGCAGCCGGCAGGGGACGACCTACGAGCAGTACTTC
NA,TRBJ2-7,NA,TRBV12-3/TRBV12-4,CASSVGHLVEQYF,TGTGCCAGCAGTGTTGGACACCTTGTCGAGCAGTACTTC
NA,TRBJ1-1,NA,TRBV10-3,CAISLDSRDTEAFF,TGTGCCATCAGCCTGGACTCAAGGGACACTGAAGCTTTCTTT
NA,TRBJ1-4,NA,TRBV5-1,CASSLAGSAGYNEKLFF,TGCGCCAGCAGCTTGGCAGGGTCGGCGGGGTATAATGAAAAACTGTTTTTT
NA,TRBJ1-2,TRBD1,TRBV9,CASSVGDRGRKDGYTF,TGTGCCAGCAGCGTAGGGGACAGGGGGCGAAAGGATGGCTACACCTTC
NA,TRBJ1-5,NA,TRBV5-6,CASSGDLGAAYSNQPQHF,TGTGCCAGCAGCGGCGACCTTGGGGCAGCTTATAGCAATCAGCCCCAGCATTTT
few,TRBJ1-5,NA,TRBV5-1,CASSRDTNQPQHF,TGCGCCAGCAGCCGGGACACCAATCAGCCCCAGCATTTT
NA,TRBJ1-1,NA,TRBV6-1,CASSDREVSTEAFF,TGTGCCAGCAGTGACCGGGAAGTGTCCACTGAAGCTTTCTTT
NA,TRBJ2-5,TRBD1,TRBV5-4,CASRWGQGTQETQYF,TGTGCCAGCAGGTGGGGACAGGGAACCCAAGAGACCCAGTACTTC
NA,TRBJ2-2,TRBD1,TRBV5-4,CASSTGQGNTGELFF,TGTGCCAGCAGCACCGGACAGGGAAACACCGGGGAGCTGTTTTTT
NA,TRBJ2-5,TRBD1,TRBV4-1,CASSQAVTGEETQYF,TGCGCCAGCAGCCAAGCCGTGACAGGGGAAGAGACCCAGTACTTC
NA,TRBJ2-1,TRBD1,TRBV5-1,CASSTLTGGFVDEQFF,TGCGCCAGCAGCACCTTGACAGGGGGCTTCGTCGATGAGCAGTTCTTC
NA,TRBJ2-7,TRBD1,TRBV6-6,CASSSPGQGAYEQYF,TGTGCCAGCAGTTCACCGGGACAGGGGGCATACGAGCAGTACTTC
NA,TRBJ1-5,NA,TRBV18,CASSPPSGSGNQPQHF,TGTGCCAGCTCACCACCGAGCGGGTCTGGAAATCAGCCCCAGCATTTT
NA,TRBJ1-2,NA,TRBV27,CASSLGGSPIYGYTF,TGTGCCAGCAGTTTAGGAGGCTCCCCTATCTATGGCTACACCTTC
NA,TRBJ1-3,TRBD1,TRBV4-1,CASSQGQGIAGNTIYF,TGCGCCAGCAGCCAGGGACAGGGTATAGCGGGAAACACCATATATTTT
NA,TRBJ2-3,NA,TRBV7-2,CASSLETRGTQYF,TGTGCCAGCAGCTTAGAAACGCGTGGTACGCAGTATTTT
NA,TRBJ1-2,TRBD1,TRBV7-9,CASSLGDRAAYGYTF,TGTGCCAGCAGCTTAGGCGACAGGGCGGCCTATGGCTACACCTTC
NA,TRBJ2-7,TRBD1,TRBV6-5,CASNSRDRGYEQYF,TGTGCCAGCAACAGCCGGGACAGGGGTTACGAGCAGTACTTC
NA,TRBJ1-3,NA,TRBV7-2,CASSLEGVLSGNTIYF,TGTGCCAGCAGCTTAGAAGGGGTGCTCTCTGGAAACACCATATATTTT
NA,TRBJ1-1,NA,TRBV6-5,CASSQKLFPGAEAFF,TGTGCCAGCAGCCAAAAACTATTCCCAGGGGCTGAAGCTTTCTTT
NA,TRBJ2-7,NA,TRBV6-2/TRBV6-3,CASSARMGYSYEQYF,TGTGCCAGCAGCGCTCGAATGGGCTACTCCTACGAGCAGTACTTC
few,TRBJ2-4,TRBD1,TRBV9,CASSIGTGAGKNIQYF,TGTGCCAGCAGCATCGGGACAGGAGCCGGTAAAAACATTCAGTACTTC
NA,TRBJ1-5,NA,TRBV6-1,CASSEGQANQPQHF,TGTGCCAGCAGTGAAGGGCAGGCCAATCAGCCCCAGCATTTT
NA,TRBJ1-2,NA,TRBV30,CAWSAEDGPRGGYTF,TGTGCCTGGAGTGCTGAGGACGGACCGCGGGGGGGCTACACCTTC
NA,TRBJ1-2,NA,TRBV6-5,CASSTPAGVNYGYTF,TGTGCCAGCAGTACCCCCGCGGGGGTTAACTATGGCTACACCTTC
NA,TRBJ2-1,NA,TRBV19,CASSIPGGNNEQFF,TGTGCCAGTAGTATCCCCGGAGGAAACAATGAGCAGTTCTTC
NA,TRBJ1-1,TRBD1,TRBV10-3,CAIRDPGGNTEAFF,TGTGCCATCAGGGATCCAGGGGGGAACACTGAAGCTTTCTTT
NA,TRBJ2-2,TRBD1,TRBV14,CASSQVVPGGLNTGELFF,TGTGCCAGCAGCCAAGTAGTGCCAGGGGGCCTGAACACCGGGGAGCTGTTTTTT
NA,TRBJ2-7,TRBD1,TRBV6-5,CASNPGGSSSYEQYF,TGTGCCAGCAACCCAGGGGGCAGTAGCTCCTACGAGCAGTACTTC